This TCR beta chain was sequenced in a study of T cell changes during pregnancy in multiple sclerosis. This CDR3 region has 16 residues. V lost 0 bases and J lost 2; bases outside the gene matches: 2. The germline V gene encodes CDR1 MNHNS and CDR2 SASEGT. Generated by immunoSEQ multiplex PCR, the TCRdb table keeps only in-frame clones and is missing some. The table shows roughly 52,000 clones, with roughly 94% occurring only once. This receptor was obtained from a female donor with multiple sclerosis, enrolled in a pregnancy study. Sequenced material: CD8+ T cells from peripheral blood mononuclear cells, taken before pregnancy. The rearrangement uses TRBV6-1 and TRBJ2-7, with TRBD2 identical over 12 bases. The CDR3 spells CASSEAGLAGTYEQYF. The CDR3 DNA reads TGTGCCAGCAGTGAAGCCGGACTAGCGGGGACCTACGAGCAGTACTTC.